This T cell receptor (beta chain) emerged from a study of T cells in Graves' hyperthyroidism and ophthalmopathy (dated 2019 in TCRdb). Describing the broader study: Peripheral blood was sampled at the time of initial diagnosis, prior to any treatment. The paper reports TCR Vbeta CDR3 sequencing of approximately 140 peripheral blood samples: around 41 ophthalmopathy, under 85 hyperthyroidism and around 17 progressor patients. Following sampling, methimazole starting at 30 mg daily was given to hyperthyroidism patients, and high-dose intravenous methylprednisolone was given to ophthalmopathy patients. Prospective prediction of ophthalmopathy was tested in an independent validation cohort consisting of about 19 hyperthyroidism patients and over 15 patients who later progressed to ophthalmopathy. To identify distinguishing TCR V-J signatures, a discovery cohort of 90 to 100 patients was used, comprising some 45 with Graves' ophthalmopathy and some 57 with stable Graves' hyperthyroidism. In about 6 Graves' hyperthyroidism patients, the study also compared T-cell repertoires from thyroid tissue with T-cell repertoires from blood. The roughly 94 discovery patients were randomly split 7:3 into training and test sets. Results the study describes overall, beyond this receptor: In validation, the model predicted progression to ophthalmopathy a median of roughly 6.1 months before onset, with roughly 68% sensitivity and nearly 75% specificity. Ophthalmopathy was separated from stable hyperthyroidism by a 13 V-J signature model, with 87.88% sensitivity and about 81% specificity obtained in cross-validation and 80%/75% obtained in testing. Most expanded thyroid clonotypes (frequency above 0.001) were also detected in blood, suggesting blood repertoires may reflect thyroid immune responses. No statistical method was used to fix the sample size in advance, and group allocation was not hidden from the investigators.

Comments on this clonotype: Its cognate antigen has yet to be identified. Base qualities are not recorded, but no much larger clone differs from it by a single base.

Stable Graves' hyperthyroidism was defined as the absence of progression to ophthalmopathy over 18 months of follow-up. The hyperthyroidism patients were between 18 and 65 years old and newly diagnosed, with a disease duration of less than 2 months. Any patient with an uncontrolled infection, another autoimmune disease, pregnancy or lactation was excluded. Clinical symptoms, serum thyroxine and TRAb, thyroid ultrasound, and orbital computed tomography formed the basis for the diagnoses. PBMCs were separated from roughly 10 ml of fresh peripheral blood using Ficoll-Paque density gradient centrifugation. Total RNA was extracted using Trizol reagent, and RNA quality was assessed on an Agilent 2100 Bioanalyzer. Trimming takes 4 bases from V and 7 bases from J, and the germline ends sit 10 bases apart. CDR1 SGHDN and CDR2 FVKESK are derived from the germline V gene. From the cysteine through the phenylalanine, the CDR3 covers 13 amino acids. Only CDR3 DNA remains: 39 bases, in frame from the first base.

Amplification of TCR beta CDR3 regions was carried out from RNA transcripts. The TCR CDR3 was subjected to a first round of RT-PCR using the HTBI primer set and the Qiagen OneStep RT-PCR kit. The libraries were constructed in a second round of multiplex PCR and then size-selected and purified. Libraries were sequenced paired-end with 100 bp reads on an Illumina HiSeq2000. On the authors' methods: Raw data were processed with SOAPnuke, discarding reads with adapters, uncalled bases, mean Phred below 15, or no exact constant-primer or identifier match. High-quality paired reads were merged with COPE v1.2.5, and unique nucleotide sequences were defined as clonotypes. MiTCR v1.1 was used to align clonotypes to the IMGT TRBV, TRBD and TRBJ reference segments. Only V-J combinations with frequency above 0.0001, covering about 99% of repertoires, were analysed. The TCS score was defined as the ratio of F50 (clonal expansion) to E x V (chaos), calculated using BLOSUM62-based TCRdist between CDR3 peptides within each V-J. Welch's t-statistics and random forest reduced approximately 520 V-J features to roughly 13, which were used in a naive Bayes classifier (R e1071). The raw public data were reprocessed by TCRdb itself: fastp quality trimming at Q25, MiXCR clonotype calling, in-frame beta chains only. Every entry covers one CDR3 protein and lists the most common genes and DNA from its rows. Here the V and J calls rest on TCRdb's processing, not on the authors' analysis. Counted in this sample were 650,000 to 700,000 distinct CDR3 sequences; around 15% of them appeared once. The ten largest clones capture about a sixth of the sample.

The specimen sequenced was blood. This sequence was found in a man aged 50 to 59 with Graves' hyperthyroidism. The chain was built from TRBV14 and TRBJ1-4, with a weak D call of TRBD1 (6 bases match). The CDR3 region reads CASSLGGTEKLFF. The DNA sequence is TGTGCCAGCAGCCTAGGGGGGACTGAAAAACTGTTTTTT. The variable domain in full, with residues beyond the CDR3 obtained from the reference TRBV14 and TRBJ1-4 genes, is EAGVTQFPSHSVIEKGQTVTLRCDPISGHDNLYWYRRVMGKEIKFLLHFVKESKQDESGMPNNRFLAERTGGTYSTLKVQPAELEDSGVYFCASSLGGTEKLFFGSGTQLSVL.